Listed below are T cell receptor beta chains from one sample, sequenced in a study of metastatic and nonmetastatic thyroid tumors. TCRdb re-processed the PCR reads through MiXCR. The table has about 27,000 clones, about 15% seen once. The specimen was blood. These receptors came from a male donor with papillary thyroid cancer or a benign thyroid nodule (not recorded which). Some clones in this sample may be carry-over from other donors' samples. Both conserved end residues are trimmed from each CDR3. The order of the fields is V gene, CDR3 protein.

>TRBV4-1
ASSHTPAGNTDTQY
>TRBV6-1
ASSPTVGSSYNSPLH
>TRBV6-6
ASSYPLRTDEAF
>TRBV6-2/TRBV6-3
ASRTWTSGSRSKNIHY
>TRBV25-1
ASSPDTTGNTIY
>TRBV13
ASNTGGTGNQPQH
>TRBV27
ASSLIGTYNSPLH
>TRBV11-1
ASSLAGGLHEQY
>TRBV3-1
ASSPGPGSSPLH
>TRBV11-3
ASSLVQDTEAF
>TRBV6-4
ASSDSSTGELF
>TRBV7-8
ASGGGLTEAF
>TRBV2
ASRPSLAGGSTQY
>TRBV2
ASSYFKEEQF
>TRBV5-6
ASAISPGRNEKLF
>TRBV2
ASSPSAGGRNEQF
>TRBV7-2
ASSLASETQY
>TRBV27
ASSSSPDRLYRYT
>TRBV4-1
ASSQDPPGQGDEQY
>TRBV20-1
SARDPSGSNQPQH
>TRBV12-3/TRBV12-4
ASSPGQINYGYT
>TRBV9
ASSVGRGWKGGYEQY
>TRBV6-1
ASSDTRDEAF
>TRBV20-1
SASLSGFVDNEQF
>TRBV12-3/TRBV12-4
ASSLQDEQF
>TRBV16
ASSRGSLTNEKLF
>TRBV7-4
ASSPGPSWPNGNEKLF
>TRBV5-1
ASSPDNEQF
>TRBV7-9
ASSSFPDRGSKAF
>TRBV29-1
SVEKDRRETQY
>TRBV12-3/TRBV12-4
ASSGGYRGPGNTIY
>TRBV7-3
ASSLAPGGNTDTQY
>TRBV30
AWSPSREQY
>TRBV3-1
ASSQDLLSTDTQY
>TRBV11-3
ASRDRGRYEQY
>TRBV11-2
ASSLEGLARGGGTGELF
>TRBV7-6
ASSLSGNTDTQY
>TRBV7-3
ASSKGISTDTQY
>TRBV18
ASSLSVYYEQY
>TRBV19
ASSREGGTF
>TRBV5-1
ASSFAPLAGEQL
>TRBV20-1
SAYPIAGSINEQF
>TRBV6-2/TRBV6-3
ASSSGLAGGRVDTQY
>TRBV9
ASSVESINYGYT
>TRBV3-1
ASSQEGGNTEAF
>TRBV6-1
ASQGQIYNEKLF
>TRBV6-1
ASVLGQGLQETQY
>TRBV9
ASSVAVAGGSYNEQF
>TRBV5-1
ASSFGGRAYNEQF
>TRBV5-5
ASSPNQGEGYT